These T cell receptor beta chains were read from a single sample in a study of T and B cells in COVID-19 patients. MiXCR was run by TCRdb on the multiplex PCR reads, yielding one entry per CDR3 protein. Among 13,000 or so distinct CDR3 sequences, 28% were seen once, and the ten largest hold about 6.5%. Sequenced: blood. These receptors were taken from a human donor who had recovered from COVID-19. CDR3s leave out the opening cysteine and the closing phenylalanine or tryptophan.

CDR3aa: ASSGGETGGQNTEAF; v_gene: TRBV5-1
CDR3aa: ASSEASAGIVPPYEQY; v_gene: TRBV6-1
CDR3aa: AWSVDENQPQH; v_gene: TRBV30
CDR3aa: ATNPGRSNYGYT; v_gene: TRBV13
CDR3aa: ASSFIAGDYQETQY; v_gene: TRBV28
CDR3aa: ASSPGTSGGPNPYNEQF; v_gene: TRBV4-1
CDR3aa: ASSFRGGGYT; v_gene: TRBV12-3/TRBV12-4
CDR3aa: ASTERIASGEQF; v_gene: TRBV2
CDR3aa: ASSTTGDSNQPQH; v_gene: TRBV5-1
CDR3aa: ASIPQTGGLSDGYT; v_gene: TRBV19
CDR3aa: ASSPPRTGDFWGYT; v_gene: TRBV11-2
CDR3aa: ASSQAVGTEQF; v_gene: TRBV11-2
CDR3aa: ASSLGQGFVDEQY; v_gene: TRBV5-5
CDR3aa: ASSYSTAEKLF; v_gene: TRBV6-5
CDR3aa: ASSFAGGSYNEQF; v_gene: TRBV12-3/TRBV12-4
CDR3aa: ASRPGLFSGNTIY; v_gene: TRBV13
CDR3aa: SAYGYNHEKLF; v_gene: TRBV20-1
CDR3aa: ASRGGTGEREGTEAF; v_gene: TRBV10-2
CDR3aa: ASGRGDTDTQY; v_gene: TRBV6-5
CDR3aa: ASSPWTNYNEQF; v_gene: TRBV6-5
CDR3aa: ASSLAPRTQY; v_gene: TRBV7-2
CDR3aa: ASSYVVGNSPLH; v_gene: TRBV6-5
CDR3aa: ASSIGQAGNQPQH; v_gene: TRBV5-1
CDR3aa: ASSFTGVGTDTQY; v_gene: TRBV5-1
CDR3aa: ASSLGRDSPLH; v_gene: TRBV12-3/TRBV12-4
CDR3aa: ASSLASQGAAKNIQY; v_gene: TRBV5-4
CDR3aa: ASGIRQAQETQY; v_gene: TRBV5-6
CDR3aa: ASSSPGQGNYGYT; v_gene: TRBV5-1